This T cell receptor (beta chain) was captured by sequencing in a study of T cell responses to AZD1222 COVID-19 vaccine. The study's findings and limits: Seropositive status at baseline applied to only 6 or 7 AZD1222 recipients. With two AZD1222 doses given, Spike-specific TCR breadth and depth both rose.

Sequenced by immunoSEQ multiplex PCR; TCRdb stores in-frame clones only, minus some. The table lists around 53,000 clones, approximately 85% of them singletons. Germline values: CDR1 MNHNS, CDR2 SASEGT. The CDR3 runs to 14 residues. Trimming stripped 3 bases from V and 4 bases from J, with 7 bases between. As for this clone: The antigen is unknown.

The source of this sequence is an adult in good health. The chain uses TRBV6-1 and TRBJ2-6; D unclear. The input for sequencing was peripheral blood, taken on day 0 of MenACWY control vaccination. As DNA, the CDR3 is TGTGCCAGCAGTGACCCCGAGGGGGCCAACGTCCTGACTTTC. Encoded protein: CASSDPEGANVLTF.